This entry lists 25 T cell receptor beta chains sequenced from one sample in a study of blood T cell repertoires in COVID-19. Clones were sequenced by immunoSEQ multiplex PCR, and TCRdb holds only the in-frame ones, with some missing. The sample includes about 340,000 clones, over 70% seen only once; the top ten take nearly 6.5%. Sequenced sample: peripheral blood. The receptors here all came from a woman between 50 and 59 years old with COVID-19, enrolled during active disease.

The table lists this clone with a few counts. The rearrangement uses TRBV19 and TRBJ2-2; 9 bases match TRBD1. Germline V CDR1 and CDR2: LNHDA, SQIVND (reference sequence). This CDR3 is built from 13 residues. Trimming took 10 bases from V and 4 from J; bases not matched to a gene: 4. CDR3 sequence: CATDRGGTGELFF. For the CDR3, the DNA is TGTGCCACCGACAGGGGGGGCACCGGGGAGCTGTTTTTT. The full variable domain, with the rest looked up from reference TRBV19 and TRBJ2-2, is DGGITQSPKYLFRKEGQNVTLSCEQNLNHDAMYWYRQDPGQGLRLIYYSQIVNDFQKGDIAEGYSVSREKKESFPLTVTSAQKNPTAFYLCATDRGGTGELFFGEGSRLTVL.

In this sample, this clone turned up a few times. J is TRBJ2-5 and V is TRBV6-4; the match to TRBD1 covers 7 bases. After removal of 4 bases from V and 7 bases from J, the junction contained 6 bases not matched to a gene. The V gene's germline CDR1 is MRHNA and CDR2 SNTAGT. The CDR3 is 13 amino acids. This CDR3 reads CASSGTSGGTQYF. CDR3 DNA: TGTGCCAGCAGTGGGACATCAGGGGGGACCCAGTACTTC.

This clone was detected a few times. The gene calls are TRBV18 and TRBJ1-1; D gene ambiguous. From germline, CDR1 is KGHSH and CDR2 LQKENI. V lost 4 bases, J lost 8 bases, and 14 bases lay in between. The CDR3 spans 13 residues. The CDR3 is CASSRAFEGEAFF. The CDR3 DNA follows: TGTGCCAGCTCACGAGCTTTTGAGGGAGAAGCTTTCTTT.

The CDR3 DNA sequence: TGCAGCGTAGTCGGGGTCCCCTACGAGCAGTACTTC. Its protein product is CSVVGVPYEQYF. The V call is TRBV29-1, the J call TRBJ2-7; weak D call: TRBD2 (5 bases). This CDR3 region has 12 residues. The germline gives CDR1 SQVTM, CDR2 ANQGSEA. The germline V and J ends were trimmed by 6 bases and 2 bases, with 11 bases remaining between them.

The gene calls are TRBV4-3 and TRBJ2-2; the D is unclear. V was pared by 0 bases and J by 4 bases, with 9 bases between. The CDR3 is 15 amino acids. Germline assignment: CDR1 LGHNA and CDR2 YSLEER. The CDR3 bases are TGCGCCAGCAGCCAAGATCACACTACCACCGGGGAGCTGTTTTTT. This sequence encodes CASSQDHTTTGELFF.

This chain connects TRBV27 to TRBJ2-2; D remains unclear. The V end lost 2 bases, the J end lost 7 bases, and 5 bases lay between the germline ends. This CDR3 is 12 amino acids long. Germline V lookup: CDR1 MNHEY, CDR2 SMNVEV (reference sequence). CDR3 in DNA: TGTGCCAGCAGTTTAATTCTCGGGGAGCTGTTTTTT. The encoded protein is CASSLILGELFF.

The rearrangement uses TRBV7-6 and TRBJ2-5; TRBD1 might be the D (8 bases). This CDR3 spans 15 amino acids. Germline CDR1 is SGHVS and CDR2 is FNYEAQ. Trimming removed 1 base from V and 7 bases from J, with 16 bases in between. In DNA, the CDR3 is TGTGCCAGCAGCTTAGGGACAGGGAGGGTGATGACCCAGTACTTC. Translating it yields CASSLGTGRVMTQYF.

The rearrangement uses TRBV6-5 and TRBJ1-2; the D is unclear. Per germline, CDR1 MNHEY and CDR2 SVGAGI. The CDR3 loop spans 15 amino acids. V lost 5 bases and J 4 bases, leaving 17 bases between the germline ends. CDR3 sequence (DNA): TGTGCCAGCAGTAGGCAAACTGGCGGACTCTATGGCTACACCTTC. Translated: CASSRQTGGLYGYTF.

The rearrangement joins TRBV21-1 to TRBJ2-7; the D segment call TRBD2 is taken from the table without a DNA check. TRBV21-1 is reported as a pseudogene. This CDR3 is 17 amino acids long. The CDR3 loop reads CASSKAGHEGAFYEQYF. DNA for the CDR3: TGTGCCAGCAGCAAAGCGGGTCATGAGGGAGCCTTCTACGAGCAGTACTTC.

This clone has only one observation. The chain couples TRBV7-6 to TRBJ2-7; D gene ambiguous. V was cut by 1 base and J by 4 bases, with 14 bases left in between. The CDR3 consists of 15 residues. Germline V gene sequence: CDR1 SGHVS, CDR2 FNYEAQ. Here the CDR3 reads CASSLDGSDSYEQYF. As DNA, the CDR3 is TGTGCCAGCAGCTTAGACGGATCCGACTCATACGAGCAGTACTTC.

The V and J genes are TRBV27 and TRBJ2-2; D is unresolved. The germline gives CDR1 MNHEY, CDR2 SMNVEV (reference sequence). Trimming took off 6 bases at V and 6 bases at J, with 8 bases between the two ends. The CDR3 is made up of 12 amino acids. DNA of the CDR3: TGTGCCAGCAGGCGTAACTCCGGGGAGCTGTTTTTT. Translated, it gives CASRRNSGELFF.

The chain uses TRBV19 and TRBJ2-1; 8 nucleotides line up with TRBD2. CDR3 length: 15 amino acids. Germline CDR1 and CDR2: LNHDA and SQIVND (reference sequence). V shed 4 bases and J 4 bases; nucleotides not matched to a gene: 6. The CDR3 sequence: CASSKLAESYNEQFF. In DNA, the CDR3 is TGTGCCAGTAGTAAACTAGCGGAATCGTACAATGAGCAGTTCTTC. Drawing the rest from reference TRBV19 and TRBJ2-1, the complete variable domain is DGGITQSPKYLFRKEGQNVTLSCEQNLNHDAMYWYRQDPGQGLRLIYYSQIVNDFQKGDIAEGYSVSREKKESFPLTVTSAQKNPTAFYLCASSKLAESYNEQFFGPGTRLTVL.

The chain is built from TRBV7-6 and TRBJ2-1, with 7 bases that match TRBD1. The germline CDR1 and CDR2 sequences are SGHVS and FNYEAQ. With V trimmed by 2 bases and J by 2 bases, 18 bases remained unmatched. The CDR3 is 20 residues long. The CDR3 coding sequence is TGTGCCAGCAGCTTACGGTATGGGACCCGACAGGGAAGTACCTACAATGAGCAGTTCTTC. Protein: CASSLRYGTRQGSTYNEQFF.

The CDR3 region is CAGDRGTDTQYF. The DNA of the CDR3 is TGTGCCGGAGACAGGGGCACAGATACGCAGTATTTT. This sequence joins TRBV2 and TRBJ2-3; 7 positions match TRBD1. J gave up 1 base and V 11 bases, and 3 bases lay outside the gene matches. In germline, CDR1 is SNHLY, CDR2 FYNNEI. This CDR3 region has 12 residues.

This clone was recorded once. V usage is TRBV19 and J usage is TRBJ2-3; 8 bases are a match to TRBD1. Germline values: CDR1 LNHDA, CDR2 SQIVND (reference sequence). This CDR3 region has 13 residues. J lost 5 bases, V lost 5 bases, and 3 bases had no gene match. CDR3 bases: TGTGCCAGTAGTCCAGGGGGCGTAGATACGCAGTATTTT. Translated: CASSPGGVDTQYF.

The chain uses TRBV7-2 and TRBJ2-1; 8 bases align to TRBD2. V lost 3 bases to trimming and J lost 7 bases; unmatched junction nucleotides: 11. CDR1 is SGHTA, CDR2 FQGNSA, per germline. CDR3 size: 16 residues. CDR3 nucleotide sequence: TGTGCCAGCAGCTTCCCTCTCAGCGGGAGATCAAATGAGCAGTTCTTC. Translation gives CASSFPLSGRSNEQFF. The full variable domain, in which reference TRBV7-2 and TRBJ2-1 provide the parts outside the CDR3, is GAGVSQSPSNKVTEKGKDVELRCDPISGHTALYWYRQSLGQGLEFLIYFQGNSAPDKSGLPSDRFSAERTGGSVSTLTIQRTQQEDSAVYLCASSFPLSGRSNEQFFGPGTRLTVL.

The chain is built from TRBV9 and TRBJ1-3; D call uncertain. CDR1 is SGDLS and CDR2 is YYNGEE in the germline V gene. This CDR3 comprises 15 residues. V was clipped by 3 bases and J by 0 bases, with 10 bases between them. In nucleotides, the CDR3 is TGTGCCAGCAGCGCAGCAGCGGACTCTGGAAACACCATATATTTT. Protein: CASSAAADSGNTIYF. The full variable domain, its missing parts supplied by reference TRBV9 and TRBJ1-3, is DSGVTQTPKHLITATGQRVTLRCSPRSGDLSVYWYQQSLDQGLQFLIQYYNGEERAKGNILERFSAQQFPDLHSELNLSSLELGDSALYFCASSAAADSGNTIYFGEGSWLTVV.

This clone came up once. CDR3 amino acids: CASSARPSGTMKSEQFF. Written as DNA, the CDR3 is TGTGCCAGCAGCGCCAGACCTAGCGGGACGATGAAGAGTGAGCAGTTCTTC. The rearrangement uses TRBV14 and TRBJ2-1, with 9 bases matching TRBD2. This CDR3 is built from 17 residues. V shed 5 bases and J 9 bases; nucleotides not matched to a gene: 17. Per the germline V gene, CDR1 is SGHDN and CDR2 is FVKESK.

V and J are TRBV7-2 and TRBJ1-2; TRBD1 matches 12 bases. Germline V lookup: CDR1 SGHTA, CDR2 FQGNSA. V lost 3 bases, J lost 4 bases, and 3 bases stayed unmatched. This CDR3 has 15 residues. CDR3 sequence: CASSLPGQGAYGYTF. For the CDR3, the DNA is TGTGCCAGCAGCTTGCCGGGACAGGGGGCCTATGGCTACACCTTC. Based on the CDR3 plus reference TRBV7-2 and TRBJ1-2, the full variable domain is GAGVSQSPSNKVTEKGKDVELRCDPISGHTALYWYRQSLGQGLEFLIYFQGNSAPDKSGLPSDRFSAERTGGSVSTLTIQRTQQEDSAVYLCASSLPGQGAYGYTFGSGTRLTVV.

J is TRBJ1-2 and V is TRBV11-2; TRBD1 matches 8 bases. V was pared by 5 bases and J by 4 bases, with 6 bases of the junction left unmatched. The CDR3 has 14 amino acids. Germline loops: CDR1 SGHAT, CDR2 FQNNGV. CDR3 region: CASSITTGAYGYTF. CDR3 coding DNA: TGTGCCAGCAGCATAACGACAGGGGCCTATGGCTACACCTTC.

Points on this clone: Additional DNA sequences in this sample encode the identical CDR3. The chain combines TRBV4-1 with TRBJ2-1, with 8 bases aligning to TRBD1. The V segment lost 4 bases and the J segment 7 bases; nucleotides outside the gene matches: 15. The germline V gene encodes CDR1 MGHRA and CDR2 YSYEKL. CDR3 length: 17 residues. CDR3 in amino acids: CASSPVNPGGFANEQFF. DNA for the CDR3: TGCGCCAGCAGCCCGGTCAACCCAGGGGGCTTCGCTAATGAGCAGTTCTTC.

This clone appeared a single time. The V and J genes are TRBV20-1 and TRBJ2-1, with 9 positions matching TRBD2. V was clipped by 5 bases and J by 6 bases; unmatched bases: 5. The germline V gene has CDR1 DFQATT and CDR2 SNEGSKA (reference sequence). This CDR3 region has 13 residues. The CDR3 DNA reads as TGCAGTGCTGGTGCTAGCGGGATCAATGAGCAGTTCTTC. It is translated as CSAGASGINEQFF.

The gene calls are TRBV5-1 and TRBJ1-3, with TRBD1 as a possible D gene (5 bases). CDR3 length equals 15 residues. V was trimmed by 2 bases and J by 2 bases, leaving 11 bases between them. Per germline, CDR1 SGHRS and CDR2 YFSETQ. CDR3 sequence: CASSFGRAAGNTIYF. The DNA for the CDR3 is TGCGCCAGCAGCTTCGGCAGGGCGGCTGGAAACACCATATATTTT.

The chain links TRBV18 to TRBJ2-1; 8 bases match TRBD1. In germline, CDR1 is KGHSH, CDR2 LQKENI. Unmatched junction bases numbered 5, after V lost 4 bases and J lost 3 bases. This CDR3 is 15 amino acids long. The DNA of the CDR3 is TGTGCCAGCTCACTCCTCGGACAGGGCTACAATGAGCAGTTCTTC. It yields the protein CASSLLGQGYNEQFF.

The V call is TRBV3-1 (or the pseudogene TRBV3-2), the J call TRBJ2-3, with 7 bases fitting TRBD1. After removal of 4 bases from V and 9 bases from J, the junction contained 16 bases not matched to a gene. Germline V gene lookup returns CDR1 LGHDT and CDR2 YNNKEL (reference sequence). CDR3 size: 16 residues. The CDR3 loop is CASSPNPTGTLGTQYF. As DNA, the CDR3 is TGTGCCAGCAGCCCAAACCCGACAGGGACACTGGGAACGCAGTATTTT.